This paragraph covers one TCR beta chain sequence. The antigen remains unidentified. Germline CDR1 is MGHRA and CDR2 is YSYEKL. There are 14 residues in the CDR3. Trimming cost V 1 base and J 0 bases, with 4 bases left between them. The source of the sample is a study of T cells after yellow fever vaccination. Background on the study: Preparation of the low-cell-number fractions used SMART-Seq v4 Ultra Low Input. General study results and limits: Only a minor proportion of clonotypes was detected across both CD4 and CD8 compartments. Post-booster repertoires again held most primary-vaccination clones (around 95% CD4, roughly 88% CD8). A weaker but faster secondary response was observed, peaking on day 5 versus 15.

TCRdb re-called the 5' RACE reads with MiXCR, one entry per CDR3 protein. In the table there are over 300,000 distinct CDR3 sequences, 6.8% of which are singletons. The chain joins TRBV4-1 to TRBJ1-5, with D hard to call. This specimen consisted of PBMCs, obtained about 41 days after the first yellow fever vaccination. The receptor was derived from a young man who received the YFV17D yellow fever vaccine. CDR3 sequence: CASSQVDSNQPQHF. The CDR3 region has the DNA TGCGCCAGCAGCCAAGTTGATAGCAATCAGCCCCAGCATTTT.